This is a list of T cell receptor beta chains from one sample in a study of glioma-infiltrating T cells after dendritic cell vaccination. The protocol was immunoSEQ multiplex PCR, while the TCRdb copy is restricted to in-frame clones and leaves out a portion. The sample lists around 89,000 clones; 85% to 90% were seen once. The sample here was blood, taken before dendritic cell vaccination. Receptor source: a human donor with glioblastoma. CDR3s include the opening cysteine and the closing phenylalanine or tryptophan. Each record gives: CDR3 protein, CDR3 DNA, clone size, CDR3 length, D gene, V gene, J gene. A D gene is named only where the DNA matches it firmly. The size of a clone is reported for some rows only, either as once, few or many, or as a class for expanded clones.

CASSDNSQVSTDTQYF	TGTGCCAGCAGCGACAACTCACAGGTTAGCACAGATACGCAGTATTTT	NA	16	NA	TRBV9	TRBJ2-3
CASKEQGSIEAFF	TGTGCCAGCAAGGAGCAGGGGTCTATTGAAGCTTTCTTT	once	13	NA	TRBV28	TRBJ1-1
CASVTGGYEQYF	TGTGCCAGCGTAACAGGGGGCTACGAGCAGTACTTC	NA	12	TRBD1	TRBV2	TRBJ2-7
CASSSPPYEKLFF	TGTGCCAGCAGTAGCCCCCCTTATGAAAAACTGTTTTTT	NA	13	NA	TRBV28	TRBJ1-4
CASSQAGTYATNEKLFF	TGTGCCAGCAGCCAAGCCGGGACATATGCAACTAATGAAAAACTGTTTTTT	NA	17	NA	TRBV4-2	TRBJ1-4
CASSEDPLGRETQYF	TGTGCCAGCAGTGAAGACCCACTAGGGCGGGAGACCCAGTACTTC	NA	15	NA	TRBV6-1	TRBJ2-5
CSGELLYNEQFF	TGCAGCGGCGAACTCCTTTACAATGAGCAGTTCTTC	NA	12	NA	TRBV29-1	TRBJ2-1
CASSLGLAGGRETQYF	TGTGCCAGCAGCTTAGGCCTAGCGGGGGGGCGAGAGACCCAGTACTTC	NA	16	TRBD2	TRBV7-9	TRBJ2-5
CASSLDRGHDEQFF	TGCGCCAGCAGCTTGGACAGGGGGCATGATGAGCAGTTCTTC	NA	14	TRBD1	TRBV5-1	TRBJ2-1
CASSPTSGSTYEQYF	TGTGCCAGCAGCCCTACTAGCGGAAGTACCTACGAGCAGTACTTC	once	15	TRBD2	TRBV7-9	TRBJ2-7
CASSQAGARGNTIYF	TGTGCCAGCAGTCAGGCGGGGGCGCGAGGAAACACCATATATTTT	few	15	NA	TRBV28	TRBJ1-3
CASSFRTVNEQFF	TGCGCCAGCAGCTTCCGGACAGTCAATGAGCAGTTCTTC	few	13	NA	TRBV5-1	TRBJ2-1
CASRRTGYGNTIYF	TGTGCCAGCAGAAGGACAGGTTATGGAAACACCATATATTTT	few	14	TRBD1	TRBV6-5	TRBJ1-3
CAISEPWTSGVSDNEQFF	TGTGCCATCAGTGAACCCTGGACTAGCGGGGTCTCGGACAATGAGCAGTTCTTC	NA	18	TRBD2	TRBV10-3	TRBJ2-1
CASSLGRGTGELFF	TGTGCCAGCAGCCTAGGAAGGGGCACCGGGGAGCTGTTTTTT	NA	14	NA	TRBV7-3	TRBJ2-2
CASSYSIGLKTQYF	TGTGCCAGCAGTTACTCGATCGGTTTAAAGACCCAGTACTTC	NA	14	NA	TRBV6-5	TRBJ2-5
CASSVGAGLYEQYF	TGTGCCAGCAGCGTAGGGGCAGGATTATACGAGCAGTACTTC	NA	14	NA	TRBV9	TRBJ2-7
CAWSGTGQGVNYGYTF	TGTGCCTGGAGTGGTACCGGACAGGGGGTCAACTATGGCTACACCTTC	NA	16	TRBD1	TRBV30	TRBJ1-2
CSVEQDRVVTDTQYF	TGCAGCGTTGAACAAGACAGGGTAGTCACAGATACGCAGTATTTT	NA	15	TRBD1	TRBV29-1	TRBJ2-3
CARIPHRGRIYGYTF	TGTGCCAGAATCCCCCACAGGGGGCGAATCTATGGCTACACCTTC	NA	15	TRBD1	TRBV5-3	TRBJ1-2
CASRLSGTGANTQYF	TGTGCCAGCAGACTTTCCGGGACAGGAGCAAATACGCAGTATTTT	NA	15	TRBD1	TRBV2	TRBJ2-3
CASSFDRLGGYTF	TGTGCCAGCAGTTTCGACAGGCTGGGAGGCTACACCTTC	once	13	NA	TRBV27	TRBJ1-2
CASSLDGTGIGYTF	TGTGCCAGCAGTTTAGATGGGACAGGGATTGGCTACACCTTC	NA	14	TRBD1	TRBV28	TRBJ1-2
CASSQGGGQVSEKLFF	TGCGCCAGCAGCCAAGGGGGAGGACAGGTATCTGAAAAACTGTTTTTT	NA	16	TRBD1	TRBV4-1	TRBJ1-4
CASSKTGTYEQYF	TGTGCCAGCAGCAAGACAGGGACCTACGAGCAGTACTTC	NA	13	TRBD1	TRBV5-4	TRBJ2-7
CASSRGTSIDYEQYF	TGCGCCAGCAGCCGAGGAACTAGCATCGACTACGAGCAGTACTTC	NA	15	NA	TRBV4-1	TRBJ2-7
CASSGGLWDRVGSGANVLTF	TGTGCCAGCAGTGGGGGCCTATGGGACAGGGTAGGGTCTGGGGCCAACGTCCTGACTTTC	NA	20	TRBD1	TRBV6-1	TRBJ2-6
CASSQDLADSGNTIYF	TGTGCCAGCAGCCAAGATCTCGCAGACTCTGGAAACACCATATATTTT	NA	16	NA	TRBV14	TRBJ1-3
CASRSGLAITGELFF	TGTGCCAGCAGATCGGGACTAGCGATAACCGGGGAGCTGTTTTTT	NA	15	TRBD2	TRBV6-6	TRBJ2-2
CASSLRARTDYEQYF	TGTGCCAGCAGTTTACGCGCCAGGACAGACTACGAGCAGTACTTC	NA	15	NA	TRBV28	TRBJ2-7
CASSLAPLHVQYF	TGTGCCAGCAGTTTAGCCCCCTTACACGTGCAGTACTTC	NA	13	NA	TRBV27	TRBJ2-7
CASSTDRGATEAFF	TGTGCCAGTAGTACAGACAGGGGTGCAACTGAAGCTTTCTTT	NA	14	TRBD1	TRBV19	TRBJ1-1
CASSGQRLNTGELFF	TGTGCCAGCAGCGGACAGCGTCTGAACACCGGGGAGCTGTTTTTT	NA	15	NA	TRBV2	TRBJ2-2